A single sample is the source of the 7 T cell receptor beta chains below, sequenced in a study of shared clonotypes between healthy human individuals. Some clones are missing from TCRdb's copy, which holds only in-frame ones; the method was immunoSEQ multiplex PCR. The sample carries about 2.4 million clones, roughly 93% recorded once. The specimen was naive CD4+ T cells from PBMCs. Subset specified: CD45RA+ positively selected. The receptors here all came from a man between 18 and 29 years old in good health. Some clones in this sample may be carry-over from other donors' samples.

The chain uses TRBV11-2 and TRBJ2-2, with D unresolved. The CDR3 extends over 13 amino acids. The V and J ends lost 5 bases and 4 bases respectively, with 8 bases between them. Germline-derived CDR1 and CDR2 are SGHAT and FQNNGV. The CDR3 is CASSVTTTGELFF. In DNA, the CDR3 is TGTGCCAGCAGCGTAACGACCACCGGGGAGCTGTTTTTT.

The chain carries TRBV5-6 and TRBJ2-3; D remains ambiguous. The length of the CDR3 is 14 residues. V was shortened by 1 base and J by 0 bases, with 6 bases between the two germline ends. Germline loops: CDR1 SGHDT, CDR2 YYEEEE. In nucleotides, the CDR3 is TGTGCCAGCAGCTTGTGGGTTAGCACAGATACGCAGTATTTT. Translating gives CASSLWVSTDTQYF.

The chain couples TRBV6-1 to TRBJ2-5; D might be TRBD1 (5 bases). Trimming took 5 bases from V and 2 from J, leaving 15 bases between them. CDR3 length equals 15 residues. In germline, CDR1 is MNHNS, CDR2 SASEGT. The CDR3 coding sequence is TGTGCCAGCAGTACCCTAGGGGCAGGGCAAGAGACCCAGTACTTC. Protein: CASSTLGAGQETQYF.

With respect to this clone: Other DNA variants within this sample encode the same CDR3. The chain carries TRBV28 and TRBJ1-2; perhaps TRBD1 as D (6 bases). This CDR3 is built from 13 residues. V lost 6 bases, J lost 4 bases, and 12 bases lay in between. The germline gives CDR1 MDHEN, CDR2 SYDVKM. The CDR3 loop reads CASSLGQPYGYTF. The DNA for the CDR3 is TGTGCCAGCAGCCTCGGACAGCCCTATGGCTACACCTTC.

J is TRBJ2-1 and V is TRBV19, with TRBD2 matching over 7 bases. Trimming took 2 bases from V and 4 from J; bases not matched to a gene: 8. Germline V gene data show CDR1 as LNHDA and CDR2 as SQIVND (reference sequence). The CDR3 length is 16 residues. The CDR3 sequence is CASSIREGRGYNEQFF. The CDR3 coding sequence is TGTGCCAGTAGTATACGTGAGGGGAGGGGTTACAATGAGCAGTTCTTC.

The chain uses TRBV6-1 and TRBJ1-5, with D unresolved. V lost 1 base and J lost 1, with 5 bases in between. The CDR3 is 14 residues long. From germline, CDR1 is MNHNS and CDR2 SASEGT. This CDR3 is CASSEGQSNQPQHF. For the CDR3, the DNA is TGTGCCAGCAGTGAAGGTCAAAGCAATCAGCCCCAGCATTTT.

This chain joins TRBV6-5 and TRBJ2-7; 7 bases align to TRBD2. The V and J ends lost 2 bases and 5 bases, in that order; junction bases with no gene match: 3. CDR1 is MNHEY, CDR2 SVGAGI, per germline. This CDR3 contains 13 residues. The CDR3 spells CASSYPRGDEQYF. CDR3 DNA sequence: TGTGCCAGCAGTTACCCCCGGGGGGACGAGCAGTACTTC.